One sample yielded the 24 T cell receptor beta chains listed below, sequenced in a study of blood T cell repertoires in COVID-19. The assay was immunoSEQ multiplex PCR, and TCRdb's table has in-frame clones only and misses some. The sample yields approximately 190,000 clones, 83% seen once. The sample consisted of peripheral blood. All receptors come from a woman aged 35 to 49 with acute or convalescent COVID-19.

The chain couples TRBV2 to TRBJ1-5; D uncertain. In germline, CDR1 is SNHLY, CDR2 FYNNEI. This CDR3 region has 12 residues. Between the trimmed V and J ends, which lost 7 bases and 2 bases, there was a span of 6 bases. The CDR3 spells CASTRGNQPQHF. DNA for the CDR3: TGTGCCAGCACGCGGGGCAATCAGCCCCAGCATTTT.

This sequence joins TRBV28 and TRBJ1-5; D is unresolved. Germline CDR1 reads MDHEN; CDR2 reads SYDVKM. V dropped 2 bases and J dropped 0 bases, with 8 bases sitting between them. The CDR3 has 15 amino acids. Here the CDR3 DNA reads TGTGCCAGCAGTTTACTTAAATATAGCAATCAGCCCCAGCATTTT. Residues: CASSLLKYSNQPQHF.

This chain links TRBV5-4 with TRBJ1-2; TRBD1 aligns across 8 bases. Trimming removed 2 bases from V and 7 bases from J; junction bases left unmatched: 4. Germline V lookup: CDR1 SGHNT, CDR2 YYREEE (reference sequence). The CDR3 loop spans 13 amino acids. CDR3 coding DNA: TGTGCCAGCAGCTTCGACAGGGGAGGTGGCTACACCTTC. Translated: CASSFDRGGGYTF.

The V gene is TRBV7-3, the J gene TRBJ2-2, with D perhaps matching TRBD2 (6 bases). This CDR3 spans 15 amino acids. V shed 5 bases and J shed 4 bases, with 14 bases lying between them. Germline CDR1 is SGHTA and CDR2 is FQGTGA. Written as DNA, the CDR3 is TGTGCCAGCAGCCCCCATGGGGGGAGCACCGGGGAGCTGTTTTTT. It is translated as CASSPHGGSTGELFF.

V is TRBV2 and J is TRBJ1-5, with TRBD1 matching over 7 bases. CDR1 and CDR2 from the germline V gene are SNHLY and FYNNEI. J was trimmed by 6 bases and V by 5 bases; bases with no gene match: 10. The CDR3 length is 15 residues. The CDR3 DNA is TGTGCCAGCAGTCCCTACGGGACAGACCTTCAGCCCCAGCATTTT. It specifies CASSPYGTDLQPQHF.

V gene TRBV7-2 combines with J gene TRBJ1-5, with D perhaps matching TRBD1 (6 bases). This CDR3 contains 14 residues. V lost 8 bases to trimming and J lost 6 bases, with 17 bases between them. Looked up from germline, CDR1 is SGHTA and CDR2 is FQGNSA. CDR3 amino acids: CASGGPPPGQPQHF. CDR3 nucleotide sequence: TGTGCCAGCGGGGGCCCTCCACCGGGTCAGCCCCAGCATTTT.

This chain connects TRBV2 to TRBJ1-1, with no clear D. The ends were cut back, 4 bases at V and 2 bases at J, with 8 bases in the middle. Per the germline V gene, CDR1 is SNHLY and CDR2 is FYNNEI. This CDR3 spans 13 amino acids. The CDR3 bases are TGTGCCAGCAGTGTGGAGGGTAACACTGAAGCTTTCTTT. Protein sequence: CASSVEGNTEAFF.

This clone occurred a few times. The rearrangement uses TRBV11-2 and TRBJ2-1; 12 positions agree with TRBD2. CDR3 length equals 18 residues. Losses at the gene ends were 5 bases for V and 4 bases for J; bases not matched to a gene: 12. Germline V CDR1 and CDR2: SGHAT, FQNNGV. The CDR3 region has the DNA TGTGCCAGCAGCCAAAGACTAGCGGGGGCCTCATTTTACAATGAGCAGTTCTTC. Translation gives CASSQRLAGASFYNEQFF.

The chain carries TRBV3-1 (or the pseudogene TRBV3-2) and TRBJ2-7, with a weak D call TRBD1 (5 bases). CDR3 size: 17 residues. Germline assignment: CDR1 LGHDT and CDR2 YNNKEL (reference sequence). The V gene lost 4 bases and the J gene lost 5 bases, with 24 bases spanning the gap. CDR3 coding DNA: TGTGCCAGCAGCCCTAGTTCTGAGACAGATTACTTCCACGAGCAGTACTTC. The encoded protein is CASSPSSETDYFHEQYF.

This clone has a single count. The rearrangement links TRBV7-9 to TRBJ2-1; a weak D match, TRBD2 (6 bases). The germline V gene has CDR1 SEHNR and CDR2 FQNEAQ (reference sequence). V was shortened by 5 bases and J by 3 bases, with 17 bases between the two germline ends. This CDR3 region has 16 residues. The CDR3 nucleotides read TGTGCCAGCAGCCCTCGGGGGAGCGGAGACTACAATGAGCAGTTCTTC. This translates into CASSPRGSGDYNEQFF.

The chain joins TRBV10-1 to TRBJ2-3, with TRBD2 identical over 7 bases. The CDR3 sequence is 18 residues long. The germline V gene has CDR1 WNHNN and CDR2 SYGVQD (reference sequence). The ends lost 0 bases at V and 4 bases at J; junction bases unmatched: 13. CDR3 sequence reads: CASSESISSTGGPDTQYF. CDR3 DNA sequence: TGCGCCAGCAGTGAGTCGATCAGTTCTACGGGAGGCCCAGATACGCAGTATTTT.

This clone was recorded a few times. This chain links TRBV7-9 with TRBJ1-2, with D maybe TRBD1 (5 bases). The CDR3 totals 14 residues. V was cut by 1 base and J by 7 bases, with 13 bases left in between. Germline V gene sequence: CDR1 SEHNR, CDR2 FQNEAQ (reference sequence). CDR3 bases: TGTGCCAGCAGCTTAGTCTCAGGGCGAGGTGGCTACACCTTC. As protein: CASSLVSGRGGYTF.

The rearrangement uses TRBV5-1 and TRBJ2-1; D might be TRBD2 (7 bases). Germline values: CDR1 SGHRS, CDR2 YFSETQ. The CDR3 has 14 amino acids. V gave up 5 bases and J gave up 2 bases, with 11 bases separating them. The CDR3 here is CASRVGGPYNEQFF. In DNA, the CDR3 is TGCGCCAGCAGGGTGGGGGGGCCCTACAATGAGCAGTTCTTC.

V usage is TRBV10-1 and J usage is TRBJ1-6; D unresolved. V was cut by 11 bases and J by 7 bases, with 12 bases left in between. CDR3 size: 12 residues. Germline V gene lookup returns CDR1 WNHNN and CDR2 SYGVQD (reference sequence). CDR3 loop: CAPRGLNSPLHF. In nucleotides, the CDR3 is TGCGCCCCGCGAGGACTGAATTCACCCCTCCACTTT.

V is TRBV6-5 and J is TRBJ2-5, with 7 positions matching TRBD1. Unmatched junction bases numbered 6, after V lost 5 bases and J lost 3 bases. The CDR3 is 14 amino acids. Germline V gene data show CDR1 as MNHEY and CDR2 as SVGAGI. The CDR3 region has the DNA TGTGCCAGCAGTCTGACAGGGTGGGAAGAGACCCAGTACTTC. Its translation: CASSLTGWEETQYF.

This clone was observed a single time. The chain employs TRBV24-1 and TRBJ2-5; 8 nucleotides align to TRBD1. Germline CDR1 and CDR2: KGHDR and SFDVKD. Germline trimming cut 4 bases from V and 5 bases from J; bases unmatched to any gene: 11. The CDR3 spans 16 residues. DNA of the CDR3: TGTGCCACCAGTGACGTCACCTCAGGGGGCGCGGAGACCCAGTACTTC. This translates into CATSDVTSGGAETQYF.

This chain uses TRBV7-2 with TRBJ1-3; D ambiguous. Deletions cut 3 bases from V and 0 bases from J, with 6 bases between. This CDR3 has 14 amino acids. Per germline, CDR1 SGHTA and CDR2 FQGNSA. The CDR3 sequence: CASSFTSSGNTIYF. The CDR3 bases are TGTGCCAGCAGCTTCACGAGCTCTGGAAACACCATATATTTT.

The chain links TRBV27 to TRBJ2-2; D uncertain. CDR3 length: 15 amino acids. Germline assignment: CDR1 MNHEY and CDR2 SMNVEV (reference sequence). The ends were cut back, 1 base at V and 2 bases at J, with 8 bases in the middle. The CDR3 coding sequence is TGTGCCAGCAGTTTATTTATCAGAAACACCGGGGAGCTGTTTTTT. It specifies CASSLFIRNTGELFF.

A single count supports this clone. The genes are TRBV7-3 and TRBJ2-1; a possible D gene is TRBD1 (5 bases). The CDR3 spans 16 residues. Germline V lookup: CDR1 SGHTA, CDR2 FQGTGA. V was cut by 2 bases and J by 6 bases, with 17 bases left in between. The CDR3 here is CASSLSGQGRINEQFF. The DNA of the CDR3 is TGTGCCAGCAGCTTATCAGGGCAGGGCAGGATCAATGAGCAGTTCTTC.

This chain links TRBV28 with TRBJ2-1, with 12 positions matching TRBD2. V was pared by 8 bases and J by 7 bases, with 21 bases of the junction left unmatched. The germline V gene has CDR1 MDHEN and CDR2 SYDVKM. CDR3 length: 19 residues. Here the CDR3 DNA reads TGTGCCAGCGATACCTCTCCTAGCGGGAGGGCCTCGAGGGAGAATGAGCAGTTCTTC. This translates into CASDTSPSGRASRENEQFF.

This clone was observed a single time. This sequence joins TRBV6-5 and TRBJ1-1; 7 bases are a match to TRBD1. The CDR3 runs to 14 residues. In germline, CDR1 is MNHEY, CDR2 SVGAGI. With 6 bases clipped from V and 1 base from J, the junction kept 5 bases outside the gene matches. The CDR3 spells CASSPGTANTEAFF. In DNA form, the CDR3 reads TGTGCCAGCAGCCCCGGGACAGCGAACACTGAAGCTTTCTTT.

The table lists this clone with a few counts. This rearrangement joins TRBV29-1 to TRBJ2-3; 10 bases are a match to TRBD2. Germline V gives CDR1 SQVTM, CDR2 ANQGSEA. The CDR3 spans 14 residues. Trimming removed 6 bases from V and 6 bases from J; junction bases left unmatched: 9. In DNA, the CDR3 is TGCAGCGTGAGCGGGGGGGCGGAGTGGGATACGCAGTATTTT. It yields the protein CSVSGGAEWDTQYF.

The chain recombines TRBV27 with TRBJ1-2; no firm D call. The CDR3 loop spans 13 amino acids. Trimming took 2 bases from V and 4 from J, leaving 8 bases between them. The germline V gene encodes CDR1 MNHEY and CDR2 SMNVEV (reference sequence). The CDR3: CASSLQRSYGYTF. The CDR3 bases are TGTGCCAGCAGTTTACAACGCAGCTATGGCTACACCTTC.

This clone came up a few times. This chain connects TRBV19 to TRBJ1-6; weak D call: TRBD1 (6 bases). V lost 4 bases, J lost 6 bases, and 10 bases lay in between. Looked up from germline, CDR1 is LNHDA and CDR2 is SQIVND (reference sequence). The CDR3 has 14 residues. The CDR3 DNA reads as TGTGCCAGTAGTACCGGACAGCTTAATTCACCCCTCCACTTT. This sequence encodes CASSTGQLNSPLHF.